Listed below are T cell receptor beta chains from one sample, sequenced in a study of shared T cell receptors in the human thymus. The method was immunoSEQ multiplex PCR; TCRdb's version includes in-frame clones alone and lacks a portion of them. The sample has hundreds of thousands of clones; 70% to 90% are singletons. A further study also used this sample, focusing on human thymus T cells.

Sequenced input: thymocytes. Every receptor here comes from a boy younger than two with a congenital heart defect. The CDR3 runs from the conserved cysteine through the conserved F or W. The order of the fields is clone size, J gene, CDR3 length, D gene, V gene, CDR3 protein, CDR3 DNA. A D gene is named only where the DNA matches it firmly. Rows give clone size only sometimes, using once, few, many, or a class for an expanded clone.

abundance: -; j_gene: TRBJ1-6; len: 16; d_gene: -; v_gene: TRBV6-6; CDR3aa: CASSYGSGSYNSPLHF; CDR3nt: TGTGCCAGCAGTTACGGATCAGGCTCCTATAATTCCCCCCTCCACTTT
abundance: -; j_gene: TRBJ2-7; len: 15; d_gene: -; v_gene: TRBV6-5; CDR3aa: CASSPPEASLYEQYF; CDR3nt: TGTGCCAGCAGTCCCCCGGAGGCCAGCCTCTACGAGCAGTACTTC
abundance: -; j_gene: TRBJ2-4; len: 18; d_gene: TRBD2; v_gene: TRBV4-2; CDR3aa: CASSQGLAGGFAKNIQYF; CDR3nt: TGTGCCAGCAGCCAAGGCCTAGCGGGTGGGTTCGCCAAAAACATTCAGTACTTC
abundance: -; j_gene: TRBJ1-1; len: 15; d_gene: -; v_gene: TRBV9; CDR3aa: CASSVDPGEATEAFF; CDR3nt: TGTGCCAGCAGCGTAGACCCCGGGGAGGCCACTGAAGCTTTCTTT
abundance: once; j_gene: TRBJ1-4; len: 18; d_gene: -; v_gene: TRBV4-3; CDR3aa: CASSQNWGRGILNEKLFF; CDR3nt: TGCGCCAGCAGCCAAAACTGGGGCAGGGGAATCTTGAATGAAAAACTGTTTTTT
abundance: -; j_gene: TRBJ2-1; len: 13; d_gene: TRBD2; v_gene: TRBV29-1; CDR3aa: CSVDGRTTGEQFF; CDR3nt: TGCAGCGTTGACGGGAGGACAACTGGGGAGCAGTTCTTC
abundance: -; j_gene: TRBJ2-7; len: 17; d_gene: -; v_gene: TRBV4-3; CDR3aa: CASSQDLSAESSYEQYF; CDR3nt: TGCGCCAGCAGCCAAGATCTCAGCGCTGAGAGCTCCTACGAGCAGTACTTC
abundance: few; j_gene: TRBJ2-1; len: 16; d_gene: TRBD2; v_gene: TRBV14; CDR3aa: CASSQPGLAGYNEQFF; CDR3nt: TGTGCCAGCAGCCAACCTGGACTAGCGGGTTACAATGAGCAGTTCTTC
abundance: -; j_gene: TRBJ2-7; len: 15; d_gene: TRBD1; v_gene: TRBV12-5; CDR3aa: CASGLGQGVTYEQYF; CDR3nt: TGTGCTAGTGGTTTAGGACAGGGGGTAACCTACGAGCAGTACTTC
abundance: -; j_gene: TRBJ1-1; len: 18; d_gene: -; v_gene: TRBV29-1; CDR3aa: CSVPHRWGFGHLNTEAFF; CDR3nt: TGCAGCGTCCCCCATCGTTGGGGTTTCGGACATCTGAACACTGAAGCTTTCTTT
abundance: -; j_gene: TRBJ2-7; len: 14; d_gene: -; v_gene: TRBV9; CDR3aa: CASSVGWANYEQYF; CDR3nt: TGTGCCAGCAGCGTAGGTTGGGCAAACTACGAGCAGTACTTC
abundance: -; j_gene: TRBJ1-4; len: 15; d_gene: TRBD1; v_gene: TRBV6-5; CDR3aa: CASSNQDRGDEKLFF; CDR3nt: TGTGCCAGCAGTAACCAGGACAGGGGGGATGAAAAACTGTTTTTT
abundance: once; j_gene: TRBJ1-5; len: 18; d_gene: -; v_gene: TRBV14; CDR3aa: CASSQDSPTSNSNQPQHF; CDR3nt: TGTGCCAGCAGCCAAGATTCCCCGACAAGTAATAGCAATCAGCCCCAGCATTTT
abundance: once; j_gene: TRBJ2-5; len: 15; d_gene: TRBD1; v_gene: TRBV2; CDR3aa: CASRETGAGEETQYF; CDR3nt: TGTGCCAGCAGGGAGACAGGGGCTGGGGAAGAGACCCAGTACTTC
abundance: once; j_gene: TRBJ2-5; len: 14; d_gene: TRBD2; v_gene: TRBV29-1; CDR3aa: CSVGKREAQETQYF; CDR3nt: TGCAGCGTGGGGAAGCGGGAGGCCCAAGAGACCCAGTACTTC
abundance: -; j_gene: TRBJ2-1; len: 15; d_gene: -; v_gene: TRBV11-3; CDR3aa: CASSHGGRPYNEQFF; CDR3nt: TGTGCCAGCAGCCACGGGGGACGCCCTTACAATGAGCAGTTCTTC
abundance: -; j_gene: TRBJ2-7; len: 16; d_gene: -; v_gene: TRBV4-3; CDR3aa: CASSQVSRTCSYEQYF; CDR3nt: TGCGCCAGCAGCCAAGTTTCCAGGACTTGCTCCTACGAGCAGTACTTC
abundance: once; j_gene: TRBJ2-7; len: 20; d_gene: TRBD2; v_gene: TRBV28; CDR3aa: CASSNPGRGPGLAGVYEQYF; CDR3nt: TGTGCCAGCAGTAACCCCGGTCGGGGACCGGGACTAGCGGGAGTCTACGAGCAGTACTTC
abundance: -; j_gene: TRBJ2-4; len: 15; d_gene: -; v_gene: TRBV7-2; CDR3aa: CASSLGGNGKNIQYF; CDR3nt: TGTGCCAGCAGCTTAGGCGGGAATGGCAAAAACATTCAGTACTTC
abundance: -; j_gene: TRBJ1-1; len: 16; d_gene: TRBD1; v_gene: TRBV13; CDR3aa: CASSLGGQEADTEAFF; CDR3nt: TGTGCCAGCAGCTTAGGCGGACAGGAGGCCGACACTGAAGCTTTCTTT
abundance: once; j_gene: TRBJ2-5; len: 14; d_gene: -; v_gene: TRBV30; CDR3aa: CAWTIPPEQETQYF; CDR3nt: TGTGCCTGGACAATACCGCCGGAGCAAGAGACCCAGTACTTC
abundance: -; j_gene: TRBJ1-5; len: 19; d_gene: -; v_gene: TRBV6-1; CDR3aa: CASSQASTGSEEGNQPQHF; CDR3nt: TGTGCCAGCAGTCAAGCTTCCACAGGGTCCGAGGAAGGCAATCAGCCCCAGCATTTT
abundance: -; j_gene: TRBJ1-5; len: 12; d_gene: -; v_gene: TRBV25-1; CDR3aa: CAQSGSNQPQHF; CDR3nt: TGTGCCCAAAGCGGTAGCAATCAGCCCCAGCATTTT